This entry is about one T cell receptor beta chain. The target antigen is unknown. The data were obtained in a study of T cell responses to AZD1222 COVID-19 vaccine. Findings and caveats of the study: After the peak T cell response, and only then, were repertoires sampled.

Germline CDR1 and CDR2: MDHEN and SYDVKM. Trimming at V came to 6 bases and at J to 4 bases, leaving 8 bases not matched to a gene. The CDR3 length is 14 residues. Sequencing was performed with immunoSEQ multiplex PCR; in TCRdb, only in-frame clones are kept and a portion is missing. The repertoire holds around 140,000 clones, with just over 90% as singletons. This receptor was taken from an adult in good health. Here the sequenced sample was peripheral blood, taken on day 0 of MenACWY control vaccination. V usage is TRBV28 and J usage is TRBJ2-5, with 7 bases that match TRBD1. The CDR3, as DNA: TGTGCCAGCAGATCCGGGACAGTTCTAGAGACCCAGTACTTC. Its protein is CASRSGTVLETQYF.